Shown below are 16 T cell receptor beta chains from a single sample sequenced in a study of prognosis after radiotherapy for stage I lung cancer. From genomic DNA, TCR beta CDR3 was amplified by two-round multiplex PCR. During first-round PCR, primers specific to each TRBV and TRBJ gene were used. TCRdb redid the calling of the multiplex PCR reads with MiXCR, one entry per CDR3 protein. Among about 35,000 distinct CDR3 sequences listed, around 30% were seen once. The material sequenced was PBMCs, taken before or after stereotactic body radiation therapy (not recorded which). Every receptor here comes from a donor over 45 with non-small cell lung cancer.

In the case of this clonotype: At one boundary the junction diverges from the germline segment, which might be a read error. The V call is TRBV12-3 or TRBV12-4, the J call TRBJ1-5; no definite D call. CDR3 length: 15 amino acids. CDR3 nucleotide sequence: TGTGCCAGCAGTCACGAACCCCTTAGCAATCAGCCCCAGCACTTT. Protein sequence: CASSHEPLSNQPQHF.

This clonotype was seen many times. The rearrangement uses TRBV11-2 and TRBJ2-7, with D possibly matching TRBD2 (5 bases). The V and J ends lost 3 bases and 4 bases respectively, with 10 bases between them. There are 13 residues in the CDR3. The germline V gene encodes CDR1 SGHAT and CDR2 FQNNGV. CDR3 amino acids: CASSLPPGYEQYF. DNA of the CDR3: TGTGCCAGCAGCTTGCCCCCGGGATACGAGCAGTACTTC.

Of note for this clonotype: Germline is not matched at one junction end, which may reflect a read error. The gene calls are TRBV3-1 and TRBJ1-2; D gene unclear. This CDR3 is 15 amino acids long. Germline-derived CDR1 and CDR2 are LGHDT and YNNKEL (reference sequence). CDR3 nucleotides: TGTGCCAGCAACCAAGGACCGGCTCAAGTCTATGGCTACACCTTC. Translation: CASNQGPAQVYGYTF.

This chain links TRBV24-1 with TRBJ1-5; D remains ambiguous. The germline CDR1 and CDR2 sequences are KGHDR and SFDVKD. Trimming left V 3 bases short and J 4 bases short, with 9 bases between. The CDR3 is 14 residues long. CDR3 nucleotide sequence: TGTGCCACCAGTGATCGGCAGTTGAATCAGCCCCAGCATTTT. Its protein product is CATSDRQLNQPQHF.

This clonotype was observed a single time. The V and J genes are TRBV7-2 and TRBJ1-2; 8 bases line up with TRBD1. Looked up from germline, CDR1 is SGHTA and CDR2 is FQGNSA. Trimming at V came to 5 bases and at J to 3 bases, leaving 8 bases not matched to a gene. The CDR3 contains 15 residues. As DNA, the CDR3 is TGTGCCAGCAGCCCATGGACAGGGATTGACTATGGCTACACCTTC. Translating gives CASSPWTGIDYGYTF.

This chain links TRBV2 with TRBJ2-1; 7 bases match TRBD1. The CDR3 has 13 amino acids. V trimming: 8 bases; J trimming: 9 bases; junction bases outside the gene matches: 10. CDR1 SNHLY and CDR2 FYNNEI come from the germline V gene. The CDR3 DNA sequence: TGTGCCAGCTCCGGGACAGCCTTAGGTGAGCAGTTCTTC. Its translation: CASSGTALGEQFF. The full variable domain, completed using reference TRBV2 and TRBJ2-1, is EPEVTQTPSHQVTQMGQEVILRCVPISNHLYFYWYRQILGQKVEFLVSFYNNEISEKSEIFDDQFSVERPDGSNFTLKIRSTKLEDSAMYFCASSGTALGEQFFGPGTRLTVL.

The sample holds many counts of this clonotype. V gene TRBV3-1 combines with J gene TRBJ2-3, with TRBD2 matching over 7 bases. J was trimmed by 6 bases and V by 0 bases; bases with no gene match: 15. There are 18 residues in the CDR3. Germline V CDR1 and CDR2: LGHDT, YNNKEL (reference sequence). CDR3 sequence reads: CASSQEISLAGDADTQYF. CDR3 DNA: TGTGCCAGCAGCCAAGAAATCTCCCTGGCGGGGGATGCTGATACGCAGTATTTT.

Many counts were recorded for this clonotype. The chain has TRBV20-1 and TRBJ2-7, with 9 bases that match TRBD2. Germline V gives CDR1 DFQATT, CDR2 SNEGSKA (reference sequence). CDR3 length equals 16 residues. Germline trimming cut 3 bases from V and 0 bases from J; bases unmatched to any gene: 9. In DNA, the CDR3 is TGCAGTGCTAGGGCCTTGGCGCGGGGGGGCTCCTACGAGCAGTACTTC. Translated, it gives CSARALARGGSYEQYF.

On this clonotype: A junction boundary mismatches the germline segment, possibly from a read error. This sequence joins TRBV4-3 and TRBJ1-1, with D unresolved. The CDR3 totals 17 residues. CDR1 is LGHNA, CDR2 YSLEER, per germline. CDR3 amino acids: CASIQEFGGRMNTEAFF. In nucleotides, the CDR3 is TGCGCCAGCATCCAAGAGTTCGGAGGGCGGATGAACACTGAAGCTTTCTTT.

Details on this clonotype: This clone may be a read error of a much larger clone one base away. The chain has TRBV19 and TRBJ2-4; D is perhaps TRBD1 (6 bases). V was clipped by 10 bases and J by 7 bases, with 17 bases between them. Looked up from germline, CDR1 is LNHDA and CDR2 is SQIVND (reference sequence). The CDR3 covers 13 residues. The CDR3 sequence is CATSGTRINIQYF. CDR3 bases: TGTGCCACCTCCGGGACAAGGATTAACATTCAGTACTTC. The whole variable domain, filled in from reference TRBV19 and TRBJ2-4, reads DGGITQSPKYLFRKEGQNVTLSCEQNLNHDAMYWYRQDPGQGLRLIYYSQIVNDFQKGDIAEGYSVSREKKESFPLTVTSAQKNPTAFYLCATSGTRINIQYFGAGTRLSVL.

This clonotype was seen at least ten times. This chain uses TRBV7-2 with TRBJ1-1; no reliable D call. The CDR3 totals 14 residues. Per germline, CDR1 SGHTA and CDR2 FQGNSA. V dropped 3 bases and J dropped 2 bases, with 10 bases sitting between them. The chain's CDR3 is CASSLGGSNTEAFF. The CDR3 DNA reads TGTGCCAGCAGCTTGGGAGGGAGCAACACTGAAGCTTTCTTT. Variable domain in full (rest from reference TRBV7-2 and TRBJ1-1): GAGVSQSPSNKVTEKGKDVELRCDPISGHTALYWYRQSLGQGLEFLIYFQGNSAPDKSGLPSDRFSAERTGGSVSTLTIQRTQQEDSAVYLCASSLGGSNTEAFFGQGTRLTVV.

In this sample, this clonotype turned up once. As the CDR3 is not closed by the conserved phenylalanine or tryptophan, this likely results from a read error. V is TRBV20-1 and J is TRBJ1-2; 7 bases line up with TRBD1. V lost 5 bases, J lost 8 bases, and 5 bases stayed unmatched. The CDR3 contains 11 residues. The germline CDR1 and CDR2 sequences are DFQATT and SNEGSKA (reference sequence). The CDR3 protein is CSADTGDGYTL. CDR3 bases: TGCAGTGCTGACACAGGGGACGGCTACACCTTA.

As concerns this clonotype: This probably arose from a read error, given a far larger clone one base away. The V gene is TRBV6-9, the J gene TRBJ1-5; D not resolved. This CDR3 is 13 amino acids long. CDR1 and CDR2 (germline): MNHGY, SVAAGI. V lost 6 bases and J 7 bases, leaving 13 bases between the germline ends. The CDR3 sequence is CASRAPWEQPQHF. The CDR3 DNA reads TGTGCCAGCAGAGCCCCCTGGGAACAGCCCCAGCATTTT.

This clonotype appeared many times. Here the CDR3 DNA reads TGTGCCAGCAGCTTGGGGGAGGTGATCTACGAGCAGTACTTC. As protein: CASSLGEVIYEQYF. The chain combines TRBV5-8 with TRBJ2-7, with D maybe TRBD2 (6 bases). Germline V gives CDR1 SGHTS, CDR2 YDEGEE. CDR3 size: 14 residues. V was cut by 0 bases and J by 3 bases, with 10 bases left in between.

This clonotype was recorded at least ten times. The chain carries TRBV7-2 and TRBJ2-7; no clear D. V lost 8 bases and J lost 9, with 11 bases in between. The CDR3 extends over 10 amino acids. Germline V gene data show CDR1 as SGHTA and CDR2 as FQGNSA. The CDR3 DNA sequence: TGTGCCAGCCCTAGGATAGGGCAGTACTTC. Its protein is CASPRIGQYF.

This clonotype has at least ten counts. J is TRBJ1-1 and V is TRBV12-3 or TRBV12-4; D not certain. The CDR3 has 13 amino acids. V was clipped by 3 bases and J by 2 bases, with 7 bases between them. As DNA, the CDR3 is TGTGCCAGCAGTTTGAGGGTAAACACTGAAGCTTTCTTT. Translating it yields CASSLRVNTEAFF.